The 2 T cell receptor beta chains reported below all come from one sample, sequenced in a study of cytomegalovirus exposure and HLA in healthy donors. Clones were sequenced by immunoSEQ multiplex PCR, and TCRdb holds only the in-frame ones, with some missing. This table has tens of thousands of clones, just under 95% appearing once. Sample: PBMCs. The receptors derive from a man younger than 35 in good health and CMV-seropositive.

The CDR3, as DNA: TGTGCCAGCAGCTCGACTAGCGGCCAAGAGACCCAGTACTTC. Translation: CASSSTSGQETQYF. The chain uses TRBV7-2 and TRBJ2-5, with TRBD2 identical over 9 bases. Unmatched junction bases numbered 1, after V lost 4 bases and J lost 1 base. Germline CDR1 is SGHTA and CDR2 is FQGNSA. This CDR3 has 14 residues.

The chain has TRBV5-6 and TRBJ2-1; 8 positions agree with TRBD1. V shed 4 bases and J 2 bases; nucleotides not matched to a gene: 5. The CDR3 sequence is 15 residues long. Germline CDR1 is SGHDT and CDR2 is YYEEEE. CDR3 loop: CASSLYRGTYNEQFF. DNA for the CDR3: TGTGCCAGCAGCCTGTACAGGGGGACCTACAATGAGCAGTTCTTC. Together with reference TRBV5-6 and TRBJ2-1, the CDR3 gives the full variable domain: DAGVTQSPTHLIKTRGQQVTLRCSPKSGHDTVSWYQQALGQGPQFIFQYYEEEERQRGNFPDRFSGHQFPNYSSELNVNALLLGDSALYLCASSLYRGTYNEQFFGPGTRLTVL.